The rows below give T cell receptor beta chains drawn from one sample of a study of blood T cell repertoires in COVID-19. This table comes from immunoSEQ multiplex PCR, and its TCRdb copy is limited to in-frame clones, with some not included. The sample has approximately 90,000 clones, approximately 86% seen once. The sequencing sample was made of peripheral blood. The source is a man aged 55-75 years with acute or convalescent COVID-19. CDR3s include the opening cysteine and the closing phenylalanine or tryptophan. The D gene is left open where the match is weak. Clone size is shown for a subset of rows, as once, few, many or a class of expanded clone.

V: TRBV2
D: TRBD1
size: NA
J: TRBJ2-3
CDR3: CASSVTGAKGTDTQYF
DNA: TGTGCCAGCAGCGTTACAGGGGCAAAAGGCACAGATACGCAGTATTTT

V: TRBV20-1
D: TRBD2
size: NA
J: TRBJ2-5
CDR3: CSASSGSHLRGETQYF
DNA: TGCAGTGCTAGTAGCGGGAGCCACCTCCGGGGAGAGACCCAGTACTTC

V: TRBV5-1
D: TRBD1
size: NA
J: TRBJ2-7
CDR3: CASSLIGQVGEQYF
DNA: TGCGCCAGCAGCCTAATCGGACAGGTGGGAGAGCAGTACTTC

V: TRBV6-4
D: NA
size: NA
J: TRBJ1-2
CDR3: CASRKDTRSFGYTF
DNA: TGTGCCAGCCGCAAGGACACCCGGAGCTTTGGCTACACCTTC

V: TRBV5-5
D: NA
size: few
J: TRBJ2-7
CDR3: CASSSGAAPGYEQYF
DNA: TGTGCCAGCAGCTCTGGTGCGGCCCCCGGCTACGAGCAGTACTTC

V: TRBV20-1
D: NA
size: NA
J: TRBJ1-1
CDR3: CSTRGYTEAFF
DNA: TGCAGTACAAGGGGATACACTGAAGCTTTCTTT

V: TRBV29-1
D: NA
size: once
J: TRBJ1-2
CDR3: CSVPVGLYGYTF
DNA: TGCAGCGTTCCTGTGGGACTCTATGGCTACACCTTC

V: TRBV10-3
D: NA
size: NA
J: TRBJ1-1
CDR3: CAISERGSGNTEAFF
DNA: TGTGCCATCAGTGAGAGGGGGTCGGGGAACACTGAAGCTTTCTTT

V: TRBV5-1
D: TRBD1
size: NA
J: TRBJ1-1
CDR3: CASSFQGQGATEAFF
DNA: TGCGCCAGCAGCTTCCAAGGACAGGGGGCCACTGAAGCTTTCTTT

V: TRBV7-2
D: NA
size: few
J: TRBJ1-5
CDR3: CASRSVPTGNQPQHF
DNA: TGTGCCAGCAGGAGCGTCCCGACGGGCAATCAGCCCCAGCATTTT

V: TRBV5-1
D: NA
size: NA
J: TRBJ1-1
CDR3: CASSLDGGRGTEAFF
DNA: TGCGCCAGCAGCTTGGACGGGGGACGGGGGACTGAAGCTTTCTTT

V: TRBV7-2
D: NA
size: NA
J: TRBJ2-1
CDR3: CASSLARLVNEQFF
DNA: TGTGCCAGCAGCTTAGCGCGGCTAGTCAATGAGCAGTTCTTC

V: TRBV18
D: NA
size: NA
J: TRBJ1-2
CDR3: CASSPTSGDNYGYTF
DNA: TGTGCCAGCTCACCAACATCCGGGGATAACTATGGCTACACCTTC

V: TRBV12-5
D: NA
size: NA
J: TRBJ2-1
CDR3: CASGFVEYNEQFF
DNA: TGTGCTAGTGGTTTTGTAGAGTACAATGAGCAGTTCTTC

V: TRBV10-3
D: TRBD1
size: NA
J: TRBJ2-6
CDR3: CATGQGTVSGANVLTF
DNA: TGTGCCACAGGACAGGGAACCGTCTCTGGGGCCAACGTCCTGACTTTC

V: TRBV29-1
D: NA
size: NA
J: TRBJ1-1
CDR3: CSVGSSNTEAFF
DNA: TGCAGCGTCGGGAGCTCGAACACTGAAGCTTTCTTT

V: TRBV6-2/TRBV6-3
D: TRBD1
size: NA
J: TRBJ1-2
CDR3: CASSYEGAYRLGTF
DNA: TGTGCCAGCAGTTACGAGGGGGCGTATCGCCTTGGCACCTTC

V: TRBV18
D: NA
size: NA
J: TRBJ1-6
CDR3: CASSPTNAGNSPLHF
DNA: TGTGCCAGCTCACCTACTAACGCGGGTAATTCACCCCTCCACTTT

V: TRBV10-3
D: NA
size: NA
J: TRBJ2-5
CDR3: CAIGGAETQYF
DNA: TGTGCCATTGGGGGGGCGGAGACCCAGTACTTC

V: TRBV7-8
D: NA
size: NA
J: TRBJ1-1
CDR3: CASSRDQVSAAFF
DNA: TGTGCCAGCAGCCGAGATCAGGTATCAGCAGCTTTCTTT

V: TRBV29-1
D: NA
size: NA
J: TRBJ2-7
CDR3: CSVEASGTGGEQYF
DNA: TGCAGCGTTGAGGCTTCGGGGACCGGGGGCGAGCAGTACTTC

V: TRBV10-3
D: TRBD1
size: NA
J: TRBJ1-6
CDR3: CAISEEGTANSPLHF
DNA: TGTGCCATCAGTGAGGAAGGGACAGCCAATTCACCCCTCCACTTT

V: TRBV7-8
D: NA
size: once
J: TRBJ2-5
CDR3: CASSLGATSRQETQYF
DNA: TGTGCCAGCAGCTTAGGGGCAACTAGCAGGCAAGAGACCCAGTACTTC

V: TRBV4-1
D: NA
size: NA
J: TRBJ1-6
CDR3: CASSQLDGDSPLHF
DNA: TGCGCCAGCAGCCAACTGGACGGGGATTCACCCCTCCACTTT

V: TRBV5-1
D: TRBD2
size: once
J: TRBJ2-5
CDR3: CASSLNGLAGGETQYF
DNA: TGCGCCAGCAGCCTCAACGGACTAGCGGGGGGTGAGACCCAGTACTTC

V: TRBV3-1/TRBV3-2
D: NA
size: NA
J: TRBJ1-2
CDR3: CASSRGGTEGYTF
DNA: TGTGCCAGCAGCCGTGGCGGGACGGAAGGCTACACCTTC

V: TRBV19
D: NA
size: NA
J: TRBJ1-2
CDR3: CASSPATPNYGYTF
DNA: TGTGCCAGTAGTCCCGCCACTCCTAACTATGGCTACACCTTC

V: TRBV29-1
D: TRBD1
size: NA
J: TRBJ2-1
CDR3: CSVEDQERQGAVNEQFF
DNA: TGCAGCGTTGAAGATCAAGAACGGCAGGGGGCGGTCAATGAGCAGTTCTTC

V: TRBV5-4
D: TRBD1
size: few
J: TRBJ1-3
CDR3: CASSLLGQGGGNTIYF
DNA: TGTGCCAGCAGCTTGTTGGGACAGGGGGGTGGAAACACCATATATTTT

V: TRBV27
D: NA
size: NA
J: TRBJ2-7
CDR3: CASSLAGTYEQYF
DNA: TGTGCCAGCAGTTTAGCGGGGACCTACGAGCAGTACTTC

V: TRBV13
D: TRBD2
size: NA
J: TRBJ2-5
CDR3: CASSSPPSGGPGETQYF
DNA: TGTGCCAGCAGCTCCCCTCCTAGCGGGGGGCCCGGGGAGACCCAGTACTTC

V: TRBV30
D: TRBD2
size: NA
J: TRBJ2-7
CDR3: CAWSGSGTSGTEQYF
DNA: TGTGCCTGGAGTGGCTCCGGGACTAGCGGGACCGAGCAGTACTTC

V: TRBV2
D: NA
size: NA
J: TRBJ1-6
CDR3: CAWGGYSYNSPLHF
DNA: TGTGCCTGGGGAGGGTACTCCTATAATTCACCCCTCCACTTT

V: TRBV12-5
D: NA
size: NA
J: TRBJ2-3
CDR3: CASGLSNAILDTQYF
DNA: TGTGCTAGTGGTTTGTCAAACGCGATCCTAGATACGCAGTATTTT

V: TRBV27
D: NA
size: NA
J: TRBJ1-4
CDR3: CASRLQGFMTNEKLFF
DNA: TGTGCCAGCAGACTCCAGGGGTTTATGACTAATGAAAAACTGTTTTTT

V: TRBV6-5
D: NA
size: once
J: TRBJ1-1
CDR3: CASRQGFTEAFF
DNA: TGTGCCAGCAGGCAGGGGTTCACTGAAGCTTTCTTT

V: TRBV27
D: NA
size: NA
J: TRBJ2-7
CDR3: CASSWRDSIYEQYF
DNA: TGTGCCAGCAGTTGGAGGGACAGCATATACGAGCAGTACTTC

V: TRBV11-2
D: NA
size: NA
J: TRBJ1-2
CDR3: CASSPWGGTNYGYTF
DNA: TGTGCCAGCAGCCCCTGGGGGGGGACAAACTATGGCTACACCTTC

V: TRBV6-1
D: NA
size: NA
J: TRBJ2-7
CDR3: CASSEEGLVGTEQYF
DNA: TGTGCCAGCAGTGAAGAGGGCCTAGTGGGGACTGAGCAGTACTTC

V: TRBV3-1/TRBV3-2
D: NA
size: NA
J: TRBJ1-3
CDR3: CASSQVTGSGNTIYF
DNA: TGTGCCAGCAGCCAAGTAACGGGCTCTGGAAACACCATATATTTT

V: TRBV2
D: TRBD1
size: NA
J: TRBJ1-2
CDR3: CASSESGTGIPLYTF
DNA: TGTGCCAGCAGTGAATCCGGGACAGGGATACCACTCTACACCTTC

V: TRBV27
D: NA
size: NA
J: TRBJ1-2
CDR3: CASSRRGAGGYTF
DNA: TGTGCCAGCAGCCGCCGAGGTGCCGGGGGCTACACCTTC

V: TRBV5-1
D: TRBD2
size: NA
J: TRBJ2-7
CDR3: CASSSLTSGRDEQYF
DNA: TGCGCCAGCAGCTCTCTCACTAGCGGGAGGGACGAGCAGTACTTC

V: TRBV6-1
D: NA
size: NA
J: TRBJ1-6
CDR3: CASSESMDSFTLHF
DNA: TGTGCCAGCAGTGAATCGATGGACAGTTTCACCCTCCACTTT

V: TRBV29-1
D: NA
size: NA
J: TRBJ1-1
CDR3: CSVHTGLNTEAFF
DNA: TGCAGCGTACACACAGGACTGAACACTGAAGCTTTCTTT

V: TRBV28
D: NA
size: few
J: TRBJ1-2
CDR3: CASSPLLTAAKGYTF
DNA: TGTGCCAGCAGTCCGCTGCTGACAGCTGCGAAAGGCTACACCTTC

V: TRBV2
D: NA
size: NA
J: TRBJ2-5
CDR3: CASSKNPRLQETQYF
DNA: TGTGCCAGCAGTAAAAATCCTAGACTCCAAGAGACCCAGTACTTC

V: TRBV6-1
D: TRBD1
size: NA
J: TRBJ1-2
CDR3: CASSEALTGGHGYTF
DNA: TGTGCCAGCAGTGAAGCACTAACAGGGGGCCATGGCTACACCTTC

V: TRBV2
D: TRBD1
size: NA
J: TRBJ2-5
CDR3: CASRNRSWTGTGTQYF
DNA: TGTGCCAGCAGGAACCGTAGTTGGACAGGGACGGGGACCCAGTACTTC

V: TRBV6-1
D: NA
size: NA
J: TRBJ1-2
CDR3: CASSEIGGNMGGYTF
DNA: TGTGCCAGCAGTGAAATTGGGGGGAATATGGGTGGCTACACCTTC